This T cell receptor (beta chain) was retrieved from a study of T cells after yellow fever vaccination. Overall study findings and caveats: Booster samples showed a return of most primary-vaccination clones (almost 97% CD4, about 88% CD8).

The CDR3 extends over 14 amino acids. J gave up 2 bases and V 4 bases, and 6 bases lay outside the gene matches. The V gene's germline CDR1 is SGHRS and CDR2 YFSETQ. TCRdb independently ran MiXCR on the 5' RACE reads; one entry per CDR3 protein. The repertoire holds some 500,000 distinct CDR3 sequences, with 13% as singletons. Turning to this clonotype: Its target is not known.

This clonotype was obtained from a young man who received the YFV17D yellow fever vaccine. The V call is TRBV5-1, the J call TRBJ2-7; 7 bases line up with TRBD2. Material: PBMCs, obtained on the day of the yellow fever booster vaccination. CDR3 in amino acids: CASSRSGEAYEQYF. CDR3 coding DNA: TGCGCCAGCAGCAGGAGCGGGGAAGCCTACGAGCAGTACTTC. Full variable domain (rest looked up from reference TRBV5-1 and TRBJ2-7): KAGVTQTPRYLIKTRGQQVTLSCSPISGHRSVSWYQQTPGQGLQFLFEYFSETQRNKGNFPGRFSGRQFSNSRSEMNVSTLELGDSALYLCASSRSGEAYEQYFGPGTRLTVT.